This is a list of T cell receptor beta chains from one sample in a study of cytomegalovirus exposure and HLA in healthy donors. Sequenced by immunoSEQ multiplex PCR; TCRdb stores in-frame clones only, minus some. The table records some 160,000 clones, around 80% of them present only once. What was sequenced was PBMCs. These receptor sequences come from a man between 35 and 55 years old in good health and CMV-seronegative. The CDR3 runs from the conserved cysteine through the conserved F or W. Fields, in order: D gene, clone size, V gene, J gene, CDR3 protein, CDR3 DNA. A D gene is named only where the DNA matches it firmly. Clone size is given for some rows only: seen once, a few or many times, or a class if the clone is expanded.

>NA|NA|TRBV5-6|TRBJ1-1
CASSLSINTEAFF
TGTGCCAGCAGCTTGTCCATCAACACTGAAGCTTTCTTT
>TRBD2|NA|TRBV5-8|TRBJ2-1
CASSPLAGQYNEQFF
TGTGCCAGCAGCCCCCTAGCGGGGCAATACAATGAGCAGTTCTTC
>NA|NA|TRBV23-1|TRBJ2-7
CASSPRKALSYEQYF
TGCGCCAGCAGTCCTCGAAAAGCGCTCTCCTACGAGCAGTACTTC
>NA|NA|TRBV7-9|TRBJ2-1
CASSSTKGGLLRGNEQFF
TGTGCCAGCAGCTCGACTAAAGGGGGACTACTACGGGGGAATGAGCAGTTCTTC
>NA|NA|TRBV27|TRBJ1-1
CASGPRALTEAFF
TGTGCCAGCGGACCCAGGGCTCTCACTGAAGCTTTCTTT
>TRBD1|NA|TRBV6-5|TRBJ2-1
CASSSGTGAYNEQFF
TGTGCCAGCAGTTCCGGGACAGGAGCGTACAATGAGCAGTTCTTC
>TRBD2|NA|TRBV7-9|TRBJ2-3
CASSLSGRADTQYF
TGTGCCAGCAGCTTAAGCGGGAGGGCAGATACGCAGTATTTT
>NA|NA|TRBV7-9|TRBJ1-3
CASSTEQEPGNTIYF
TGTGCCAGCAGCACGGAACAGGAGCCTGGAAACACCATATATTTT
>NA|once|TRBV19|TRBJ1-4
CASLQESNEKLFF
TGTGCCAGTCTACAGGAGAGTAATGAAAAACTGTTTTTT
>NA|few|TRBV2|TRBJ2-1
CASRQRGSGYNEQFF
TGTGCCAGCAGGCAACGTGGGAGCGGCTACAATGAGCAGTTCTTC
>NA|once|TRBV7-2|TRBJ2-1
CASSLVGASGLLNEQFF
TGTGCCAGCAGCTTAGTAGGGGCCAGCGGGTTACTTAATGAGCAGTTCTTC
>NA|NA|TRBV5-4|TRBJ2-3
CASSQVSDTQYF
TGTGCCAGCAGCCAGGTATCGGATACGCAGTATTTT
>NA|NA|TRBV25-1|TRBJ1-5
CASGGGSQHF
TGTGCCAGTGGGGGGGGGTCCCAGCATTTT
>NA|NA|TRBV27|TRBJ1-2
CASSLKEGYGYTF
TGTGCCAGCAGTTTAAAAGAGGGATATGGCTACACCTTC